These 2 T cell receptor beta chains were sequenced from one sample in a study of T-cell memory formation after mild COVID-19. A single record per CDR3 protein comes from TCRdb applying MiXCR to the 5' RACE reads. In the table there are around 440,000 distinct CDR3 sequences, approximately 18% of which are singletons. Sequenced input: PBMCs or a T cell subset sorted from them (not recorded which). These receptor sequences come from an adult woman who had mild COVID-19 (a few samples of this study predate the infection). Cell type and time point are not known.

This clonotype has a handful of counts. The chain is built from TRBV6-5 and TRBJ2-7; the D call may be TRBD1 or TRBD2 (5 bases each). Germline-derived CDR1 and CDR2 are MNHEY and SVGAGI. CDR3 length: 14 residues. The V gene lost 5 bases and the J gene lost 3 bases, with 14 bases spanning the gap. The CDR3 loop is CASSVSGTDYEQYF. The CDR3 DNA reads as TGTGCCAGCAGTGTCTCCGGGACCGACTACGAGCAGTACTTC.

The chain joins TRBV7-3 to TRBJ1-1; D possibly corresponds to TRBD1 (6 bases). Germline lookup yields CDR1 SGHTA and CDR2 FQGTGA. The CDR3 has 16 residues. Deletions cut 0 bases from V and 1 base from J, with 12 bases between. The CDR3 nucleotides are TGTGCCAGCAGCTTAACGGGGGGACACCGGAACACTGAAGCTTTCTTT. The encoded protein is CASSLTGGHRNTEAFF.